Below are 27 T cell receptor beta chains sequenced from a single sample in a study of T cell responses to AZD1222 COVID-19 vaccine (dated by TCRdb to the early 2020s). In light of the paper, this sample's time point label describes: baseline before first vaccination. Reading the label with the study, this specimen's treatment or condition is: meningococcal conjugate vaccine given as trial control. The protocol used for the library was the immunoSEQ multiplex PCR assay. Not all clones reach the TCRdb copy of this immuneACCESS table, which keeps in-frame sequences only. Checked studies attribute under half of the gap to unresolved V genes and leave the rest unexplained. In this sample the table shows 70,000 to 95,000 clones, around 92% of which occur a single time. About 2.8% of the sample is taken by the ten largest. The sequences come from peripheral blood, collected on day 0 of MenACWY control vaccination. The receptors stem from an adult in good health.

V is TRBV4-3 and J is TRBJ1-3, with D perhaps TRBD1 (6 bases). V dropped 1 base and J dropped 2 bases, with 6 bases sitting between them. This CDR3 spans 14 amino acids. The germline gives CDR1 LGHNA, CDR2 YSLEER. The CDR3: CASSQAGAGNTIYF. The CDR3 DNA is TGCGCCAGCAGCCAAGCAGGGGCTGGAAACACCATATATTTT.

In this sample, this clone turned up once. V gene TRBV20-1 combines with J gene TRBJ1-2; D remains unclear. From germline, CDR1 is DFQATT and CDR2 SNEGSKA (reference sequence). V lost 0 bases and J lost 8, with 7 bases in between. The CDR3 length is 11 residues. The CDR3 spells CSARDPWGYTF. In nucleotides, the CDR3 is TGCAGTGCTAGAGATCCCTGGGGCTACACCTTC.

The rearrangement joins TRBV19 to TRBJ1-2; D perhaps matches TRBD1 (6 bases). The CDR3 consists of 14 residues. V gave up 5 bases and J gave up 4 bases, with 14 bases separating them. Germline assignment: CDR1 LNHDA and CDR2 SQIVND (reference sequence). The CDR3 sequence: CASSPETGRYGYTF. CDR3 coding DNA: TGTGCCAGTAGTCCCGAGACAGGCCGCTATGGCTACACCTTC.

The J gene is TRBJ1-6, the V gene TRBV3-1 (or the pseudogene TRBV3-2), with D unresolved. The CDR3 consists of 14 residues. Germline loops: CDR1 LGHDT, CDR2 YNNKEL (reference sequence). Trimming removed 1 base at V and 7 bases at J, with 8 bases between. The CDR3 bases are TGTGCCAGCAGCCAAGCAGTTTCGAATTCACCCCTCCACTTT. Residues: CASSQAVSNSPLHF.

The rearrangement joins TRBV7-9 to TRBJ2-5; D is undetermined. The V end lost 4 bases, the J end lost 1 base, and 13 bases lay between the germline ends. The CDR3 length is 15 residues. CDR1 SEHNR and CDR2 FQNEAQ come from the germline V gene (reference sequence). The CDR3 loop reads CASSSLTGPQETQYF. The CDR3 coding sequence is TGTGCCAGCAGCTCGCTGACGGGCCCCCAAGAGACCCAGTACTTC.

This clone was detected once. The rearrangement links TRBV6-2 or TRBV6-3 to TRBJ1-5; D not certain. Germline CDR1 MNHEY, CDR2 SVGEGT. The length of the CDR3 is 13 residues. V dropped 2 bases and J dropped 7 bases, with 9 bases sitting between them. The CDR3 DNA follows: TGTGCCAGCAGTTACGTGATGGGCCAGCCCCAGCATTTT. This codes for CASSYVMGQPQHF.

The chain is built from TRBV19 and TRBJ2-1, with D possibly TRBD2 on 7 matching bases. CDR1 is LNHDA, CDR2 SQIVND, per germline (reference sequence). V dropped 5 bases and J dropped 6 bases, with 20 bases sitting between them. This CDR3 region has 16 residues. The CDR3 nucleotides are TGTGCCAGTAGTCCTCTACCGGGGGGCCGTCTCAATGAGCAGTTCTTC. Its protein product is CASSPLPGGRLNEQFF.

The V gene is TRBV2, the J gene TRBJ1-2, with D possibly TRBD1 on 5 matching bases. V shed 6 bases and J shed 2 bases, with 13 bases lying between them. There are 14 residues in the CDR3. The germline CDR1 and CDR2 sequences are SNHLY and FYNNEI. DNA for the CDR3: TGTGCCAGCAGGAACGGGGCGTTAAACTATGGCTACACCTTC. This gives the protein CASRNGALNYGYTF.

This clone came up once. This chain connects TRBV11-2 to TRBJ2-7; perhaps TRBD1 as D (5 bases). The germline V gene encodes CDR1 SGHAT and CDR2 FQNNGV. This CDR3 contains 11 residues. V shed 1 base and J shed 13 bases, with 11 bases lying between them. CDR3 sequence reads: CASSLGARAYF. The CDR3 nucleotides read TGTGCCAGCAGCTTAGGGGCCAGGGCATACTTC.

The chain carries TRBV7-9 and TRBJ2-3, with 10 bases fitting TRBD1. CDR1 and CDR2 (germline): SEHNR, FQNEAQ (reference sequence). This CDR3 has 16 residues. V gave up 4 bases and J gave up 4 bases; unmatched junction bases: 8. Written as DNA, the CDR3 is TGTGCCAGCAGCTCCGGACAGGGGGTGTTCTCAGATACGCAGTATTTT. It encodes CASSSGQGVFSDTQYF.

This rearrangement joins TRBV9 to TRBJ1-2, with 7 bases lining up with TRBD1. CDR3 length: 14 amino acids. Germline V lookup: CDR1 SGDLS, CDR2 YYNGEE. The V segment lost 1 base and the J segment 4 bases; nucleotides outside the gene matches: 4. The CDR3 is CASSVQGGTYGYTF. For the CDR3, the DNA is TGTGCCAGCAGCGTACAGGGGGGAACCTATGGCTACACCTTC.

This clone was seen only a few times. The rearrangement joins TRBV27 to TRBJ2-7; 7 bases map to TRBD1. Germline loops: CDR1 MNHEY, CDR2 SMNVEV (reference sequence). V was pared by 8 bases and J by 5 bases, with 9 bases of the junction left unmatched. This CDR3 contains 13 residues. The CDR3 DNA reads as TGTGCCAGCGGCTTACAGGGGCAGCACGAGCAGTACTTC. This gives the protein CASGLQGQHEQYF.

The CDR3 region has the DNA TGCGCCAGCAGCCAAAAGACAGGGTGGGGTCAGCCCCAGCATTTT. Its protein is CASSQKTGWGQPQHF. The chain employs TRBV4-3 and TRBJ1-5, with 7 nucleotides matching TRBD1. CDR1 and CDR2 from the germline V gene are LGHNA and YSLEER. The CDR3 is 15 amino acids. J was trimmed by 6 bases and V by 2 bases; bases with no gene match: 7.

This clone has a single count. The gene calls are TRBV13 and TRBJ1-2; D is unclear. The CDR3 sequence is 16 residues long. Deletions cut 4 bases from V and 6 bases from J, with 21 bases between. The V gene's germline CDR1 is PRHDT and CDR2 FYEKMQ (reference sequence). The CDR3 DNA is TGTGCCAGCAGCTCGGCGACGGAACTTGTCCTCGATGGCTACACCTTC. Translating gives CASSSATELVLDGYTF.

The CDR3 region has the DNA TGTGCCTGGAGTACCAGGGGAGAGGACGAGCAGTACTTC. This encodes CAWSTRGEDEQYF. The genes are TRBV30 and TRBJ2-7; tentatively, D is TRBD1 (6 bases). Germline CDR1 GTSNPN, CDR2 SVGIG (reference sequence). CDR3 length equals 13 residues. V was clipped by 2 bases and J by 5 bases, with 13 bases between them.

The chain has TRBV29-1 and TRBJ1-2; 12 bases agree with TRBD1. This CDR3 region has 13 residues. Unmatched junction bases numbered 5, after V lost 7 bases and J lost 5 bases. Germline assignment: CDR1 SQVTM and CDR2 ANQGSEA. This CDR3 is CSGTGQGAYGYTF. DNA of the CDR3: TGCAGCGGGACGGGACAGGGGGCGTATGGCTACACCTTC.

The chain combines TRBV18 with TRBJ1-2; D is unresolved. The CDR3 loop spans 13 amino acids. V was trimmed by 6 bases and J by 0 bases, leaving 8 bases between them. Germline-derived CDR1 and CDR2 are KGHSH and LQKENI. CDR3 residues: CASSRGANYGYTF. The CDR3 bases are TGTGCCAGCTCTCGAGGCGCTAACTATGGCTACACCTTC. Combining the CDR3 with reference TRBV18 and TRBJ1-2 gives the whole variable domain NAGVMQNPRHLVRRRGQEARLRCSPMKGHSHVYWYRQLPEEGLKFMVYLQKENIIDESGMPKERFSAEFPKEGPSILRIQQVVRGDSAAYFCASSRGANYGYTFGSGTRLTVV.

V gene TRBV11-3 combines with J gene TRBJ1-4; tentatively, D is TRBD1 (5 bases). There are 14 residues in the CDR3. V was trimmed by 6 bases and J by 4 bases, leaving 12 bases between them. Germline-derived CDR1 and CDR2 are SGHNT and YENEEA. The CDR3 sequence is CASSFQGINEKLFF. The CDR3 DNA follows: TGTGCCAGCAGTTTCCAGGGAATTAATGAAAAACTGTTTTTT.

V usage is TRBV6-5 and J usage is TRBJ1-1; D gene uncertain. V shed 6 bases and J shed 5 bases, with 16 bases lying between them. Per germline, CDR1 MNHEY and CDR2 SVGAGI. CDR3 size: 14 residues. CDR3 sequence (DNA): TGTGCCAGCAGGACCACCGAAACTGGGACTGAAGCTTTCTTT. This translates into CASRTTETGTEAFF.

This clone appeared once. This sequence joins TRBV5-1 and TRBJ2-1, with 10 bases identical to TRBD2. The J segment lost 0 bases and the V segment lost 4 bases, leaving 10 bases of the junction unmatched. Germline CDR1 reads SGHRS; CDR2 reads YFSETQ. The CDR3 is 18 residues long. CDR3 sequence reads: CASSRRISGGNSYNEQFF. In DNA form, the CDR3 reads TGCGCCAGCAGCCGAAGGATTAGCGGGGGGAACTCCTACAATGAGCAGTTCTTC. Complete variable domain (other parts from reference TRBV5-1 and TRBJ2-1): KAGVTQTPRYLIKTRGQQVTLSCSPISGHRSVSWYQQTPGQGLQFLFEYFSETQRNKGNFPGRFSGRQFSNSRSEMNVSTLELGDSALYLCASSRRISGGNSYNEQFFGPGTRLTVL.

This rearrangement joins TRBV5-1 to TRBJ2-5; TRBD1 agrees at 10 bases. From germline, CDR1 is SGHRS and CDR2 YFSETQ. With V trimmed by 5 bases and J by 7 bases, 8 bases remained unmatched. The CDR3 sequence is 14 residues long. The CDR3 loop reads CASSPGQGSSTQYF. Written as DNA, the CDR3 is TGCGCCAGCAGTCCGGGACAGGGGAGCTCGACCCAGTACTTC.

The chain has TRBV28 and TRBJ1-2, with D possibly TRBD1 on 5 matching bases. This CDR3 spans 13 amino acids. Trimming stripped 5 bases from V and 8 bases from J, with 15 bases between. From germline, CDR1 is MDHEN and CDR2 SYDVKM. The CDR3 region is CASSLQGLQGYTF. In nucleotides, the CDR3 is TGTGCCAGCAGTCTGCAGGGTTTGCAGGGCTACACCTTC.

The V call is TRBV7-2, the J call TRBJ1-2, with no clear D. This CDR3 is 15 amino acids long. The germline gives CDR1 SGHTA, CDR2 FQGNSA. V was cut by 5 bases and J by 1 base, with 14 bases left in between. This chain's CDR3 is CASSPIGLGNYGYTF. The CDR3 DNA sequence: TGTGCCAGCAGCCCGATAGGATTGGGTAACTATGGCTACACCTTC.

The chain carries TRBV5-6 and TRBJ2-7; no clear D. Trimming removed 3 bases from V and 0 bases from J, with 10 bases in between. This CDR3 is 14 amino acids long. CDR1 is SGHDT and CDR2 is YYEEEE in the germline V gene. The CDR3 coding sequence is TGTGCCAGCAGCTCTTACACGCTCTCCTACGAGCAGTACTTC. The encoded protein is CASSSYTLSYEQYF. Using reference TRBV5-6 and TRBJ2-7 for the parts outside the CDR3, the full variable domain is DAGVTQSPTHLIKTRGQQVTLRCSPKSGHDTVSWYQQALGQGPQFIFQYYEEEERQRGNFPDRFSGHQFPNYSSELNVNALLLGDSALYLCASSSYTLSYEQYFGPGTRLTVT.

V is TRBV7-2 and J is TRBJ1-1; TRBD1 is a possible D gene (6 bases). The CDR3 consists of 15 residues. Germline V CDR1 and CDR2: SGHTA, FQGNSA. V lost 5 bases and J 5 bases, leaving 18 bases between the germline ends. CDR3: CASSPPGGALTEAFF. CDR3 DNA: TGTGCCAGCAGCCCCCCTGGGGGGGCCCTGACTGAAGCTTTCTTT.

This chain connects TRBV5-6 to TRBJ1-3, with 7 bases identical to TRBD1. This CDR3 has 16 amino acids. From germline, CDR1 is SGHDT and CDR2 YYEEEE. V dropped 0 bases and J dropped 0; count of bases not matched to a gene: 3. The CDR3 bases are TGTGCCAGCAGCTTGGCGGGACAGATCTCTGGAAACACCATATATTTT. Its translation: CASSLAGQISGNTIYF.

This chain joins TRBV29-1 and TRBJ1-5; D call uncertain. CDR3 length: 12 residues. The ends were cut back, 4 bases at V and 3 bases at J, with 7 bases in the middle. Germline CDR1 and CDR2: SQVTM and ANQGSEA. The CDR3 region is CSVGANNQPQHF. CDR3 DNA sequence: TGCAGCGTTGGGGCCAACAATCAGCCCCAGCATTTT.